These 3 T cell receptor beta chains share one sample of origin, sequenced in a study of blood T cell repertoires in COVID-19. Some clones are missing from TCRdb's copy, which holds only in-frame ones; the method was immunoSEQ multiplex PCR. This table holds approximately 180,000 clones, approximately 83% found once. The sequencing sample was made of peripheral blood. These receptors originate from a woman aged 35 to 49 with COVID-19, enrolled during active disease.

The gene calls are TRBV5-1 and TRBJ2-1, with D unresolved. CDR1 is SGHRS, CDR2 YFSETQ, per germline. With 4 bases removed from V and 5 bases from J, the gap between germline ends came to 10 bases. The CDR3 loop spans 13 amino acids. The CDR3 bases are TGCGCCAGCAGCCCCAGGCCAGACAATGAGCAGTTCTTC. The encoded protein is CASSPRPDNEQFF.

The genes are TRBV12-3 or TRBV12-4 and TRBJ2-1; TRBD2 matches at 7 bases. After removal of 8 bases from V and 9 bases from J, the junction contained 4 bases not matched to a gene. CDR3 size: 11 residues. The CDR3 is CASLREGEQFF. In DNA form, the CDR3 reads TGTGCCAGCCTAAGGGAGGGTGAGCAGTTCTTC.

The chain combines TRBV5-8 with TRBJ2-7; D may be TRBD1 (6 bases). Deletions cut 0 bases from V and 5 bases from J, with 12 bases between. Germline assignment: CDR1 SGHTS and CDR2 YDEGEE. This CDR3 has 14 residues. The CDR3 sequence: CASSLVQGANEQYF. The CDR3 DNA follows: TGTGCCAGCAGCTTGGTACAGGGTGCCAACGAGCAGTACTTC.